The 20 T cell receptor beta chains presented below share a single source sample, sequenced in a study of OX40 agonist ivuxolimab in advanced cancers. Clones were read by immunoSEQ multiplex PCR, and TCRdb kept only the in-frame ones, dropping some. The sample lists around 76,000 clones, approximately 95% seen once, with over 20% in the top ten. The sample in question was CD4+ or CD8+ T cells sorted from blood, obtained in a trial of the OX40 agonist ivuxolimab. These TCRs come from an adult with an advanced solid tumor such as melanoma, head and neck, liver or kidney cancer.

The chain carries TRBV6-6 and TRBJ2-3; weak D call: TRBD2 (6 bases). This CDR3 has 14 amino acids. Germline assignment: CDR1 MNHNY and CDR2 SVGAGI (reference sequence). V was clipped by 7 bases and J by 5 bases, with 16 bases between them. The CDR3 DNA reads TGTGCCAGCATTTCCAGCGGGCCGCGAGATACGCAGTATTTT. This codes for CASISSGPRDTQYF.

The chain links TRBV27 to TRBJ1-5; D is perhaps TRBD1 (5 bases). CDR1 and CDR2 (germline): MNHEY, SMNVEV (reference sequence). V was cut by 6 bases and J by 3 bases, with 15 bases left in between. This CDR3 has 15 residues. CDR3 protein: CASSLSGPYNQPQHF. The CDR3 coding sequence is TGTGCCAGCAGCCTTTCGGGACCGTACAATCAGCCCCAGCATTTT.

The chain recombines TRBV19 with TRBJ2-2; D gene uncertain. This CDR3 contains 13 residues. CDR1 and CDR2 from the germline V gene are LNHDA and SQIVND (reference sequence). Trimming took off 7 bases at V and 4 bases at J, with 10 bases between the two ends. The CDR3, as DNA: TGTGCCAGTACCCGGCCATCCACCGGGGAGCTGTTTTTT. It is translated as CASTRPSTGELFF.

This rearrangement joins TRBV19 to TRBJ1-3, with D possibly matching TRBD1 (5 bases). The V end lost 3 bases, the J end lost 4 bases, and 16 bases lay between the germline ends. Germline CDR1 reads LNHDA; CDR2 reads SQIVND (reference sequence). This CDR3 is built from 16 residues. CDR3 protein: CASSIWFGGSGNTIYF. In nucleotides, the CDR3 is TGTGCCAGTAGTATCTGGTTCGGGGGATCGGGAAACACCATATATTTT.

The CDR3 here is CASSIKGYSNQPQHF. The CDR3 coding sequence is TGTGCCAGTAGTATAAAGGGGTATAGCAATCAGCCCCAGCATTTT. The chain carries TRBV19 and TRBJ1-5, with D perhaps matching TRBD1 (5 bases). The length of the CDR3 is 15 residues. Trimming took off 2 bases at V and 0 bases at J, with 8 bases between the two ends. Germline loops: CDR1 LNHDA, CDR2 SQIVND (reference sequence).

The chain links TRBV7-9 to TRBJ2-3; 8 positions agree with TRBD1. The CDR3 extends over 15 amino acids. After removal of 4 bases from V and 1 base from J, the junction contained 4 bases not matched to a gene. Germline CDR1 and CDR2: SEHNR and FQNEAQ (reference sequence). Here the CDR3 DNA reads TGTGCCAGCAGCTCTGGACAGGGTGGCACAGATACGCAGTATTTT. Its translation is CASSSGQGGTDTQYF.

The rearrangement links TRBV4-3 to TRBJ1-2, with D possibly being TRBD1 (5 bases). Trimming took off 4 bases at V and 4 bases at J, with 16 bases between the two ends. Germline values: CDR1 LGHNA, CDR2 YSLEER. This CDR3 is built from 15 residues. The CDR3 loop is CASSLDGAQLYGYTF. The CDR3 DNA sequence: TGCGCCAGCAGCCTAGACGGGGCCCAACTCTATGGCTACACCTTC.

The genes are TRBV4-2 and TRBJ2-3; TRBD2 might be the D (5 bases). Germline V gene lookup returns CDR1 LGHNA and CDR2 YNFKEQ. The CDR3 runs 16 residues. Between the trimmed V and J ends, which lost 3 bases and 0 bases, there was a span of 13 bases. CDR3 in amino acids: CASSHSKERSTDTQYF. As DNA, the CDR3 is TGTGCCAGCAGCCACTCTAAGGAGCGGAGCACAGATACGCAGTATTTT.

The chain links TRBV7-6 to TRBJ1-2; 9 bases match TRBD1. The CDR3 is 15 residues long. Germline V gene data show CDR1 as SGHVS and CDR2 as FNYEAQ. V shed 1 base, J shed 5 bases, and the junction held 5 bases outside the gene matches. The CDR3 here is CASSLGTGERYGYTF. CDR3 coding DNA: TGTGCCAGCAGCTTAGGGACAGGGGAGAGGTATGGCTACACCTTC.

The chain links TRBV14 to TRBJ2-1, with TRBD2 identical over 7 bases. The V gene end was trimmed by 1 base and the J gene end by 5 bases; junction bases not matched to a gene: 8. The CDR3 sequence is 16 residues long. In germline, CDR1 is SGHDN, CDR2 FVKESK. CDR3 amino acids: CASSQGRLAEHNEQFF. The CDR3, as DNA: TGTGCCAGCAGCCAAGGTCGGCTAGCGGAACACAATGAGCAGTTCTTC.

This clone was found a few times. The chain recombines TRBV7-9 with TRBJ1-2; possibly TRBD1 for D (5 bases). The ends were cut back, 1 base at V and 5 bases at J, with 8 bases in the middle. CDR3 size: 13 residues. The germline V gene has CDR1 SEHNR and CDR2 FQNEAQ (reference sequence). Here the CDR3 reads CASSLGAGYGYTF. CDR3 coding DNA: TGTGCCAGCAGCTTAGGCGCAGGGTATGGCTACACCTTC.

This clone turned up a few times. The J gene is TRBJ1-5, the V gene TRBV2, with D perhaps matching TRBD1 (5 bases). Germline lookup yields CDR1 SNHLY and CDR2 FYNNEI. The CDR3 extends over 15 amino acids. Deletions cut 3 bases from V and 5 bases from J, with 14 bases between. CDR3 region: CASSDWSGSDQPQHF. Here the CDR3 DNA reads TGTGCCAGCAGTGATTGGTCAGGGTCTGATCAGCCCCAGCATTTT.

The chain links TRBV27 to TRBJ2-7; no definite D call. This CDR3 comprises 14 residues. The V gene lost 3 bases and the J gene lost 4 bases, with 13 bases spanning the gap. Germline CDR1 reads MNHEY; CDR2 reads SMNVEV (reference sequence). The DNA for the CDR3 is TGTGCCAGCAGTTTCCAAGGCAGGAGTTACGAGCAGTACTTC. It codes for CASSFQGRSYEQYF.

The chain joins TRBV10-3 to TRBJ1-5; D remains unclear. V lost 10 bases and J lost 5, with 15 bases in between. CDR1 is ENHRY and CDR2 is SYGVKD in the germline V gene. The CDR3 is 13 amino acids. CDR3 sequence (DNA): TGTGCCACCTCGGAGGCGGCGGATCAGCCCCAGCATTTT. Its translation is CATSEAADQPQHF.

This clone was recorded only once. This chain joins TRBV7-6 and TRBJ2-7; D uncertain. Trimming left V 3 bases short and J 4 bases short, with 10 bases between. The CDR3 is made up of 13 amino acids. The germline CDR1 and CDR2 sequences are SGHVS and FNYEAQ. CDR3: CASSLALGYEQYF. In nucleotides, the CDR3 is TGTGCCAGCAGCTTGGCGTTGGGGTACGAGCAGTACTTC.

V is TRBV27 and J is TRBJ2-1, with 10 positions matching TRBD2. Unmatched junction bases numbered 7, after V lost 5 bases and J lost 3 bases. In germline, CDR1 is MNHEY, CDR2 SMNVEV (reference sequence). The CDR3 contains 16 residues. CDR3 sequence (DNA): TGTGCCAGCAGTCCCTTGACTAGCGGGTACTACAATGAGCAGTTCTTC. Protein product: CASSPLTSGYYNEQFF.

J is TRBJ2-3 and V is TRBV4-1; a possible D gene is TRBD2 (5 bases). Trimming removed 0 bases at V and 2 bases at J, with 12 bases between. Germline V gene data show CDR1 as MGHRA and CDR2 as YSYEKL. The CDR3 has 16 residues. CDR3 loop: CASSQEGGPITDTQYF. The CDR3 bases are TGCGCCAGCAGCCAAGAGGGCGGGCCAATCACAGATACGCAGTATTTT.

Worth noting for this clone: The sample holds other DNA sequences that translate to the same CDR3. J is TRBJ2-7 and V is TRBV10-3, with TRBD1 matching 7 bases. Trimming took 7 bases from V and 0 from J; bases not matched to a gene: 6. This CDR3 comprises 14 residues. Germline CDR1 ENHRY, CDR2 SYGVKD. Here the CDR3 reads CAIIEGAGSYEQYF. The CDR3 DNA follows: TGTGCCATCATCGAGGGGGCAGGCTCCTACGAGCAGTACTTC.

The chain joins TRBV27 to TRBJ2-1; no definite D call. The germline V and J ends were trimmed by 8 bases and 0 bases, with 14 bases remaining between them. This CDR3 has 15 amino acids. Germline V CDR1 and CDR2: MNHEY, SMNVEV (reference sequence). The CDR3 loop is CASGSIVSSYNEQFF. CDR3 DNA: TGTGCCAGCGGATCCATTGTGAGCTCCTACAATGAGCAGTTCTTC.

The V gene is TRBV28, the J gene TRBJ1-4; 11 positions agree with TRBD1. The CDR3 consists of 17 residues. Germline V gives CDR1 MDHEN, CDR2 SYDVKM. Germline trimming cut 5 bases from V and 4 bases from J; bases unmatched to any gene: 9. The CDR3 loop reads CASSQRTGGWGNEKLFF. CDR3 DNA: TGTGCCAGCAGTCAACGGACAGGGGGCTGGGGTAATGAAAAACTGTTTTTT.